This section outlines one T cell receptor (beta chain) sequence together with its context. This sample was taken from a study of blood T cell repertoires in COVID-19. The wider study: The cDNA or gDNA used as material had been derived from T cells, B-cell-depleted T cells, or PBMCs.

Profiling relied on immunoSEQ multiplex PCR, and the TCRdb table lists in-frame clones only, not all of them. The profile shows about 210,000 clones, roughly 90% of them singletons. The CDR3 loop spans 15 amino acids. Germline V gives CDR1 MNHEY, CDR2 SVGAGI. V was shortened by 9 bases and J by 0 bases, with 17 bases between the two germline ends. The source material was peripheral blood. V usage is TRBV6-5 and J usage is TRBJ1-1, with D uncertain. The clonotype originates from a woman between 70 and 85 years old with acute or convalescent COVID-19. The CDR3 DNA reads as TGTGCCAGACGTGGCCAGGCTCAACTGAACACTGAAGCTTTCTTT. Its protein is CARRGQAQLNTEAFF.